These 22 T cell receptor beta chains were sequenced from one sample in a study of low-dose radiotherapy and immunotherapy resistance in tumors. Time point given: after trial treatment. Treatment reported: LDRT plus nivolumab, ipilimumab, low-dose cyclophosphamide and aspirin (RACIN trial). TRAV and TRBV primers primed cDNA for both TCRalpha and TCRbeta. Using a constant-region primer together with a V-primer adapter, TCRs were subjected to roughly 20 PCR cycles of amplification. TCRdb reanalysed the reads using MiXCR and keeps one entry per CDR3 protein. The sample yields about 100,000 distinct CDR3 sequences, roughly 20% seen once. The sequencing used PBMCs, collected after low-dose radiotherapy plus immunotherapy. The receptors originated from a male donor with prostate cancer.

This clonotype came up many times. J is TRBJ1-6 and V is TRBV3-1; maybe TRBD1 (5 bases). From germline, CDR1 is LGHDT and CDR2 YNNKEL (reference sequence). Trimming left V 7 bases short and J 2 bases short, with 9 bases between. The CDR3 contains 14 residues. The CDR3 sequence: CASTGGTYNSPLHF. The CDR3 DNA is TGTGCCAGCACCGGGGGGACCTATAATTCACCCCTCCACTTT.

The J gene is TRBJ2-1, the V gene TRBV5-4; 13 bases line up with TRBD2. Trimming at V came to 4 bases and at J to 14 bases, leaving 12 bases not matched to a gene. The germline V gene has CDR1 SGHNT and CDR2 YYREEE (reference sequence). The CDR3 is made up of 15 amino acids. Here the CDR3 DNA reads TGTGCCAGCAGCGTTACTAGCGGGGGGGTTTTTAGTGAGTTCTTC. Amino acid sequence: CASSVTSGGVFSEFF.

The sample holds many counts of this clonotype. CDR3 residues: CSASVRETNYGYTF. The CDR3 DNA follows: TGCAGTGCTAGCGTCAGGGAGACGAACTATGGCTACACCTTC. The rearrangement joins TRBV20-1 to TRBJ1-2, with a weak D call TRBD1 (5 bases). The CDR3 consists of 14 residues. The V and J ends lost 3 bases and 2 bases respectively, with 13 bases between them. The germline V gene has CDR1 DFQATT and CDR2 SNEGSKA (reference sequence).

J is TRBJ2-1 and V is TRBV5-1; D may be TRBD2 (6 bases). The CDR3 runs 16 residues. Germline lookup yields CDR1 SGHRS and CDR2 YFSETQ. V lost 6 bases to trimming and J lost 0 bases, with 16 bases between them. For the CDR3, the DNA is TGCGCCAGCACGCCTGATTGGGGAGGCTCCTACAATGAGCAGTTCTTC. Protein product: CASTPDWGGSYNEQFF. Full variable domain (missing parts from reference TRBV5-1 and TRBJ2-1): KAGVTQTPRYLIKTRGQQVTLSCSPISGHRSVSWYQQTPGQGLQFLFEYFSETQRNKGNFPGRFSGRQFSNSRSEMNVSTLELGDSALYLCASTPDWGGSYNEQFFGPGTRLTVL.

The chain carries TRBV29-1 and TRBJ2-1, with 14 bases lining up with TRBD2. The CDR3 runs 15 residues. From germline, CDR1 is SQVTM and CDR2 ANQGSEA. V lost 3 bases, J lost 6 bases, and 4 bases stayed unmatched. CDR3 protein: CSVEIGTSGGNEQFF. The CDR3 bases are TGCAGCGTTGAGATCGGGACTAGCGGGGGCAATGAGCAGTTCTTC.

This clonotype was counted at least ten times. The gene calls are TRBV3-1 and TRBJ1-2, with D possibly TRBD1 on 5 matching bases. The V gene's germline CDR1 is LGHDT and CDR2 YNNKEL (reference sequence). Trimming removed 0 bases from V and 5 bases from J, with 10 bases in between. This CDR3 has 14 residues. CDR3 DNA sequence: TGTGCCAGCAGCCAAGACGGGACGAAGTATGGCTACACCTTC. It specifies CASSQDGTKYGYTF.

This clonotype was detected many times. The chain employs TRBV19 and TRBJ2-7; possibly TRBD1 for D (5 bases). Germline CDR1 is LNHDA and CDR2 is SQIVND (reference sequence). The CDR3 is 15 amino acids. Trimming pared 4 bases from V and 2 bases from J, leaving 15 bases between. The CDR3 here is CASSTTRSGTYEQYF. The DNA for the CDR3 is TGTGCCAGTAGTACCACCCGGTCAGGGACCTACGAGCAGTACTTC.

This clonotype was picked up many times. The CDR3 sequence is CASSLAEGSSYEQYF. The DNA of the CDR3 is TGTGCCAGCAGCTTAGCGGAGGGTAGTTCTTACGAGCAGTACTTC. The chain has TRBV7-2 and TRBJ2-7; possibly TRBD2 for D (6 bases). Per the germline V gene, CDR1 is SGHTA and CDR2 is FQGNSA. The ends were cut back, 0 bases at V and 4 bases at J, with 13 bases in the middle. The CDR3 is 15 amino acids.

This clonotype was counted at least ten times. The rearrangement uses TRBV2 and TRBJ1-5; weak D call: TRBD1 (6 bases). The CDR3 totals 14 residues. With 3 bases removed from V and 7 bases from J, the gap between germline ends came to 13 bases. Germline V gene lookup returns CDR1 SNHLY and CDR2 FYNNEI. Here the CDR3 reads CASSDSTGGQPQHF. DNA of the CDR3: TGTGCCAGCAGTGACTCGACAGGCGGGCAGCCCCAGCATTTT.

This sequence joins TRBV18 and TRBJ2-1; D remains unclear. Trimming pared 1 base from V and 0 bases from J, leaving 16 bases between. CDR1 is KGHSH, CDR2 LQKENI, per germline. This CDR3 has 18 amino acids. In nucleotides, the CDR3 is TGTGCCAGCTCACCACGACACGGTACTATTCGCTCCTACAATGAGCAGTTCTTC. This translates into CASSPRHGTIRSYNEQFF.

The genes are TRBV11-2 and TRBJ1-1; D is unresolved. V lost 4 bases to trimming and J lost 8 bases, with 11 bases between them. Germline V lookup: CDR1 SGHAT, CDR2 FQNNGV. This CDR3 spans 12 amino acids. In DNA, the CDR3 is TGTGCCAGCAGCTCAGTTCGTGCGGAAGCTTTCTTT. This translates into CASSSVRAEAFF.

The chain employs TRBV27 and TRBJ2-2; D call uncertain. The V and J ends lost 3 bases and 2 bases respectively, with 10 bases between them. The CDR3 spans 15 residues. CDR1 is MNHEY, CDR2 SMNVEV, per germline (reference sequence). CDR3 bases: TGTGCCAGCAGTTTGGTCAGGTCTAACACCGGGGAGCTGTTTTTT. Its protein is CASSLVRSNTGELFF.

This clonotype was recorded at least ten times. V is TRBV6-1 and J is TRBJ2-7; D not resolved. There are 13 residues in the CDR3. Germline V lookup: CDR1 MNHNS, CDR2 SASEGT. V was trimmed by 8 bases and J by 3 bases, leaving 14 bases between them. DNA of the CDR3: TGTGCCAGCGCCCTCAGCGATAACTACGAGCAGTACTTC. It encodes CASALSDNYEQYF.

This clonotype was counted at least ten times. The CDR3 here is CAWNPGTGSPYEQYF. CDR3 nucleotide sequence: TGTGCCTGGAACCCCGGGACAGGGTCCCCCTACGAGCAGTACTTC. The chain joins TRBV30 to TRBJ2-7; the match to TRBD1 covers 9 bases. This CDR3 has 15 amino acids. Germline V CDR1 and CDR2: GTSNPN, SVGIG (reference sequence). J gave up 2 bases and V 4 bases, and 9 bases lay outside the gene matches.

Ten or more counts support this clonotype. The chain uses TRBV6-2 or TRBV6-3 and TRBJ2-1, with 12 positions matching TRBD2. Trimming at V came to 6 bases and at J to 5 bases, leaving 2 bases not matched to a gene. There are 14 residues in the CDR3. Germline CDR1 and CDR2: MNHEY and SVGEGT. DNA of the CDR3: TGTGCCAGCAGCGGACTAGCGGGGCACAATGAGCAGTTCTTC. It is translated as CASSGLAGHNEQFF.

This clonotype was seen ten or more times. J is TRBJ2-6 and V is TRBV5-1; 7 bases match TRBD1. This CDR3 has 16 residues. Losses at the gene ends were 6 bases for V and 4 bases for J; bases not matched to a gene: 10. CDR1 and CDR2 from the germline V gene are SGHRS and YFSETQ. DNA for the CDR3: TGCGCCAGCACCCCGACAGGGTCCAGAGGGGCCAACGTCCTGACTTTC. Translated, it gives CASTPTGSRGANVLTF. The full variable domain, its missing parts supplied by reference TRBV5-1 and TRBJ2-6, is KAGVTQTPRYLIKTRGQQVTLSCSPISGHRSVSWYQQTPGQGLQFLFEYFSETQRNKGNFPGRFSGRQFSNSRSEMNVSTLELGDSALYLCASTPTGSRGANVLTFGAGSRLTVL.

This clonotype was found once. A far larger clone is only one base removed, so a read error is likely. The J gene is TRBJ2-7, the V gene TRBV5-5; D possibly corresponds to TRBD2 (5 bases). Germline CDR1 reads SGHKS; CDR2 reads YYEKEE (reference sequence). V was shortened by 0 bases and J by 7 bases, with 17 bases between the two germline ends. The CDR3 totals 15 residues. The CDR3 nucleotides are TGTGCCAGCAGCTTGGGGTTGGACTTATACAATGAGCAGTACTTC. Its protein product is CASSLGLDLYNEQYF.

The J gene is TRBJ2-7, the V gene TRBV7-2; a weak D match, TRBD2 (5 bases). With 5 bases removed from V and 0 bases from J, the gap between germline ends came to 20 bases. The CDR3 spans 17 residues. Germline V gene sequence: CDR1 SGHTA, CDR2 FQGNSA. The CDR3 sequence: CASSLQSGVPSSYEQYF. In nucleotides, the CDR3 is TGTGCCAGCAGCCTCCAATCCGGGGTCCCAAGCTCCTACGAGCAGTACTTC. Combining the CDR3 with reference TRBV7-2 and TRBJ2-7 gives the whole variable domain GAGVSQSPSNKVTEKGKDVELRCDPISGHTALYWYRQSLGQGLEFLIYFQGNSAPDKSGLPSDRFSAERTGGSVSTLTIQRTQQEDSAVYLCASSLQSGVPSSYEQYFGPGTRLTVT.

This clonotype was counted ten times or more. The CDR3 here is CASSLDLTLSYEQYF. The CDR3 bases are TGCGCCAGCAGCTTGGACCTTACCTTATCTTACGAGCAGTACTTC. The chain is built from TRBV5-1 and TRBJ2-7; D is ambiguous. The CDR3 runs 15 residues. The ends were cut back, 0 bases at V and 4 bases at J, with 14 bases in the middle. The germline V gene encodes CDR1 SGHRS and CDR2 YFSETQ.

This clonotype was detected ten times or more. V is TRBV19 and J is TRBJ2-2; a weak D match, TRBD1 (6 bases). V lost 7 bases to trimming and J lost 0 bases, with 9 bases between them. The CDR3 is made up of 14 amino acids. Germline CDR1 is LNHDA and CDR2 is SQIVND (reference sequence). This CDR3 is CASIGTPNTGELFF. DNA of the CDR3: TGTGCCAGTATAGGGACACCGAACACCGGGGAGCTGTTTTTT.

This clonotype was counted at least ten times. This CDR3 reads CASSLSGGNTGELFF. CDR3 bases: TGTGCCAGCAGCCTTAGCGGGGGGAACACCGGGGAGCTGTTTTTT. This chain joins TRBV11-2 and TRBJ2-2, with TRBD2 matching over 9 bases. This CDR3 comprises 15 residues. Per germline, CDR1 SGHAT and CDR2 FQNNGV. V lost 5 bases, J lost 1 base, and 2 bases stayed unmatched.

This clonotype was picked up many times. CDR3: CASSQTGVDSETQYF. CDR3 sequence (DNA): TGTGCCAGCAGCCAAACAGGGGTGGACTCAGAGACCCAGTACTTC. This rearrangement joins TRBV7-3 to TRBJ2-5, with 7 bases that match TRBD1. The CDR3 spans 15 residues. V trimming: 5 bases; J trimming: 4 bases; junction bases outside the gene matches: 10. Germline V CDR1 and CDR2: SGHTA, FQGTGA.